This T cell receptor beta chain stems from a study of blood T cells in healthy people across ages. Trimming took 6 bases from V and 4 from J; bases not matched to a gene: 5. Germline assignment: CDR1 DFQATT and CDR2 SNEGSKA (reference sequence). The length of the CDR3 is 13 residues. Sample-barcoded 5' priming and a J-beta primer mix drove a second PCR of about 6 to 12 cycles. TCRdb analysed the 5' RACE reads with MiXCR anew, one entry per CDR3 protein. The sample lists some 1.8 million distinct CDR3 sequences; about 39% were seen once. The sequencing input was blood. The V gene is TRBV20-1, the J gene TRBJ1-5; TRBD1 agrees at 8 bases. The sequence was obtained from a human donor in good health. DNA of the CDR3: TGCAGTGCCGAGACAGGGGCAAATCAGCCCCAGCATTTT. The encoded protein is CSAETGANQPQHF.